This record covers a single T cell receptor (beta chain). Germline CDR1 is KGHSH and CDR2 is LQKENI. V gave up 3 bases and J gave up 0 bases; unmatched junction bases: 8. The CDR3 consists of 17 residues. Study processing details: Estimation of nucleated cell counts was performed using reference gene primer amplification. The data were produced by immunoSEQ multiplex PCR, yet TCRdb's version contains in-frame clones alone and is incomplete. The V and J calls and clone size come from that table; D and trimming were worked out from the DNA. The sample holds a few hundred thousand clones, 80% to 85% seen once. Seattle-derived patients entered the study during active infection and were followed longitudinally. The data were obtained in a study of blood T cell repertoires in COVID-19. Overall study: Samples representing acute and convalescent COVID-19 were sourced from the United States, Italy and Spain.

Material: peripheral blood. V gene TRBV18 combines with J gene TRBJ1-3; TRBD1 aligns across 7 bases. This clonotype was sampled from a woman older than 75 with COVID-19, enrolled during active disease. CDR3 sequence (DNA): TGTGCCAGCTCACCCTATATGCGGACAGGCTCTGGAAACACCATATATTTT. It is translated as CASSPYMRTGSGNTIYF.